Below are 12 T cell receptor beta chains sequenced from a single sample in a study of graft-versus-host responses after intestinal transplantation. TCRdb keeps only in-frame clones here, not all; method: immunoSEQ multiplex PCR. The data hold about 31,000 clones, with approximately 80% observed a single time. Their cognate antigens are unknown. The specimen was unstimulated CD8+ T cells sorted from spleen or lymph node cells, collected before intestinal transplant. Receptor source: a human donor who received an intestinal transplant.

The chain has TRBV28 and TRBJ1-1; 8 bases are shared with TRBD1. Germline CDR1 and CDR2: MDHEN and SYDVKM. After removal of 4 bases from V and 4 bases from J, the junction contained 5 bases not matched to a gene. There are 14 residues in the CDR3. As DNA, the CDR3 is TGTGCCAGCAGTTGGGGACAGGCGTTCACTGAAGCTTTCTTT. It encodes CASSWGQAFTEAFF. The full variable domain, in which reference TRBV28 and TRBJ1-1 provide the parts outside the CDR3, is DVKVTQSSRYLVKRTGEKVFLECVQDMDHENMFWYRQDPGLGLRLIYFSYDVKMKEKGDIPEGYSVSREKKERFSLILESASTNQTSMYLCASSWGQAFTEAFFGQGTRLTVV.

The V call is TRBV19, the J call TRBJ2-2, with TRBD1 identical over 9 bases. CDR1 and CDR2 from the germline V gene are LNHDA and SQIVND (reference sequence). The CDR3 loop spans 16 amino acids. J lost 4 bases, V lost 2 bases, and 5 bases had no gene match. The CDR3 region has the DNA TGTGCCAGTAGTATACCAGGACAGGGGCCCACCGGGGAGCTGTTTTTT. It specifies CASSIPGQGPTGELFF.

The V and J genes are TRBV27 and TRBJ2-3; D not certain. The germline CDR1 and CDR2 sequences are MNHEY and SMNVEV (reference sequence). The CDR3 totals 14 residues. V was pared by 4 bases and J by 4 bases, with 12 bases between. The CDR3, as DNA: TGTGCCAGCAGTTCAGGCAGTCGTCCAGATACGCAGTATTTT. Its translation is CASSSGSRPDTQYF.

The genes are TRBV18 and TRBJ2-3, with D possibly being TRBD2 (6 bases). Trimming cost V 3 bases and J 2 bases, with 12 bases left between them. The CDR3 loop spans 15 amino acids. The germline gives CDR1 KGHSH, CDR2 LQKENI. The CDR3 coding sequence is TGTGCCAGCTCACCGGTCGGCGGGGACACAGATACGCAGTATTTT. Translated: CASSPVGGDTDTQYF.

There are a few counts of this clone. V is TRBV2 and J is TRBJ2-7; D is uncertain. V was cut by 3 bases and J by 5 bases, with 14 bases left in between. Looked up from germline, CDR1 is SNHLY and CDR2 is FYNNEI. This CDR3 contains 14 residues. This CDR3 is CASSDQALLHEQYF. The CDR3 coding sequence is TGTGCCAGCAGTGACCAGGCCCTCCTACACGAGCAGTACTTC.

V gene TRBV7-9 combines with J gene TRBJ2-3; 12 nucleotides line up with TRBD2. The germline V gene encodes CDR1 SEHNR and CDR2 FQNEAQ (reference sequence). V was clipped by 8 bases and J by 0 bases; unmatched bases: 9. The CDR3 contains 17 residues. CDR3 sequence: CASPGLAGGPSTDTQYF. The CDR3 DNA reads TGTGCCAGCCCCGGTCTAGCGGGAGGGCCCAGCACAGATACGCAGTATTTT.

The rearrangement uses TRBV7-9 and TRBJ2-1; perhaps TRBD2 as D (6 bases). Germline lookup yields CDR1 SEHNR and CDR2 FQNEAQ (reference sequence). V lost 3 bases and J lost 5, with 20 bases in between. This CDR3 is 17 amino acids long. CDR3 loop: CASSLRPGEPGNNEQFF. As DNA, the CDR3 is TGTGCCAGCAGCTTGAGGCCGGGAGAACCGGGGAACAATGAGCAGTTCTTC. The full variable domain, completed using reference TRBV7-9 and TRBJ2-1, is DTGVSQNPRHKITKRGQNVTFRCDPISEHNRLYWYRQTLGQGPEFLTYFQNEAQLEKSRLLSDRFSAERPKGSFSTLEIQRTEQGDSAMYLCASSLRPGEPGNNEQFFGPGTRLTVL.

J is TRBJ2-7 and V is TRBV10-2, with 8 positions matching TRBD2. V dropped 6 bases and J dropped 5; count of bases not matched to a gene: 6. The CDR3 loop spans 13 amino acids. The germline V gene has CDR1 WSHSY and CDR2 SAAADI. The DNA for the CDR3 is TGCGCCAGCAGGGATAGCGGGACCCACGAGCAGTACTTC. This translates into CASRDSGTHEQYF.

The chain employs TRBV5-6 and TRBJ1-4; TRBD1 matches at 7 bases. J was trimmed by 7 bases and V by 4 bases; bases with no gene match: 10. The CDR3 spans 15 residues. CDR1 is SGHDT, CDR2 YYEEEE, per germline. The CDR3 region has the DNA TGTGCCAGCAGCCTCGAGACAGGGTTGGCTGAAAAACTGTTTTTT. Residues: CASSLETGLAEKLFF. Full variable domain (rest looked up from reference TRBV5-6 and TRBJ1-4): DAGVTQSPTHLIKTRGQQVTLRCSPKSGHDTVSWYQQALGQGPQFIFQYYEEEERQRGNFPDRFSGHQFPNYSSELNVNALLLGDSALYLCASSLETGLAEKLFFGSGTQLSVL.

The chain has TRBV14 and TRBJ2-7; D is unclear. Trimming stripped 1 base from V and 6 bases from J, with 7 bases between. Germline CDR1 SGHDN, CDR2 FVKESK. The CDR3 runs 12 residues. The CDR3 DNA is TGTGCCAGCAGCCAAGTCGGGTTCGAGCAGTACTTC. This codes for CASSQVGFEQYF.

The chain combines TRBV19 with TRBJ2-1; 7 bases fit TRBD2. Germline CDR1 and CDR2: LNHDA and SQIVND (reference sequence). The CDR3 contains 14 residues. Trimming took 3 bases from V and 7 from J; bases not matched to a gene: 6. Here the CDR3 DNA reads TGTGCCAGTAGTATGGTCGGCGGGAGAAATGAGCAGTTCTTC. Translating it yields CASSMVGGRNEQFF.

The V gene is TRBV14, the J gene TRBJ1-2; 7 positions match TRBD1. V lost 4 bases and J lost 4; bases outside the gene matches: 6. This CDR3 has 14 amino acids. Per germline, CDR1 SGHDN and CDR2 FVKESK. CDR3 region: CASSPEGASYGYTF. CDR3 coding DNA: TGTGCCAGCAGCCCGGAGGGGGCCTCCTATGGCTACACCTTC.